This is a list of T cell receptor beta chains from one sample in a study of CD8 T cells in Susac syndrome. One entry per CDR3 protein, called by TCRdb with MiXCR from the immunoSEQ multiplex PCR reads. The sample carries some 120,000 distinct CDR3 sequences, about 95% recorded once. Specimen: CD4+ T cells from PBMCs. Receptors were obtained from a human donor in good health. CDR3s include the opening cysteine and the closing phenylalanine or tryptophan. The D gene is left open where the match is weak. Size tells how often a clone was seen (once, few, many) or the class of an expanded clone, and some rows leave it out.

D,J,size,V,CDR3,DNA
TRBD2,TRBJ2-1,.,TRBV5-1,CASSLVGSGRAGEQFF,TGCGCCAGCAGCTTGGTGGGTAGCGGGAGGGCCGGCGAGCAGTTCTTC
.,TRBJ2-6,.,TRBV19,CASSTGAAGANVLTF,TGTGCCAGTAGTACGGGGGCAGCCGGGGCCAACGTCCTGACTTTC
.,TRBJ2-5,once,TRBV15,CATSRGGEGGETQYF,TGTGCCACCAGCAGAGGCGGTGAGGGGGGAGAGACCCAGTACTTC
TRBD1,TRBJ2-7,.,TRBV19,CASSTKQGSYEQYF,TGTGCCAGTAGCACAAAACAGGGGTCCTACGAGCAGTACTTC
.,TRBJ1-1,.,TRBV15,CATSRGGGTEAFF,TGTGCCACCAGCAGAGGGGGAGGAACTGAAGCTTTCTTT
.,TRBJ2-7,.,TRBV28,CASSSGLIEQYF,TGTGCCAGCAGTTCGGGCCTCATCGAGCAGTACTTC
TRBD2,TRBJ2-1,.,TRBV15,CATSIRDSGGNEQFF,TGTGCCACCAGCATACGGGACTCGGGGGGAAATGAGCAGTTCTTC
.,TRBJ2-6,.,TRBV5-1,CASSLKAGANVLTF,TGCGCCAGCAGCTTGAAGGCTGGGGCCAACGTCCTGACTTTC
TRBD1,TRBJ1-5,.,TRBV3-1,CASSQVSTGAQHF,TGTGCCAGCAGCCAAGTTTCTACAGGGGCCCAGCATTTT
.,TRBJ2-5,.,TRBV29-1,CSTGQLLETQYF,TGCTCCACCGGGCAGTTATTGGAGACCCAGTACTTC
.,TRBJ2-7,.,TRBV4-2,CASSQDGRQEQYF,TGTGCCAGCAGCCAAGATGGGCGGCAGGAGCAGTACTTC
TRBD1,TRBJ1-1,.,TRBV7-2,CASSTLQGPMNTEAFF,TGTGCCAGCAGCACACTACAGGGGCCAATGAACACTGAAGCTTTCTTT
TRBD1,TRBJ2-1,.,TRBV6-4,CASRAGTGGSSGNDEQFF,TGTGCCAGCAGAGCCGGGACAGGGGGATCTAGCGGGAATGATGAGCAGTTCTTC
TRBD1,TRBJ1-1,few,TRBV7-9,CASSPGQGDTEAFF,TGTGCCAGCAGCCCCGGACAGGGCGACACTGAAGCTTTCTTT
TRBD2,TRBJ2-3,.,TRBV3-1,CASSHGLGWDTQYF,TGTGCCAGCAGCCACGGACTAGGGTGGGATACGCAGTATTTT
TRBD2,TRBJ2-7,.,TRBV29-1,CSVVGPLAGAYEQYF,TGCAGCGTTGTGGGGCCACTAGCGGGAGCCTACGAGCAGTACTTC
TRBD2,TRBJ2-7,.,TRBV12-3/TRBV12-4,CASSPSGGGDEQYF,TGTGCCAGCAGTCCCTCGGGGGGAGGGGACGAGCAGTACTTC
TRBD1,TRBJ2-7,.,TRBV23-1,CASSPPPRDRGYYEQYF,TGCGCCAGCAGTCCCCCCCCTCGGGACAGGGGGTATTACGAGCAGTACTTC
.,TRBJ2-1,.,TRBV4-2,CASSPETSSSYNEQFF,TGTGCCAGCAGCCCCGAAACTAGCAGCTCCTACAATGAGCAGTTCTTC
TRBD1,TRBJ1-2,.,TRBV3-1,CASSQATGANGYTF,TGTGCCAGCAGCCAAGCGACAGGGGCGAATGGCTACACCTTC
.,TRBJ1-1,.,TRBV7-9,CASSSDYRVPEAFF,TGTGCCAGCAGCTCGGACTACAGGGTACCCGAAGCTTTCTTT
.,TRBJ2-4,.,TRBV25-1,CASSDVGKTKNIQYF,TGTGCCAGCAGTGACGTCGGGAAAACCAAAAACATTCAGTACTTC
.,TRBJ2-2,.,TRBV6-6,CASSYRAANTGELFF,TGTGCCAGCAGTTATAGGGCGGCGAACACCGGGGAGCTGTTTTTT
TRBD2,TRBJ2-2,.,TRBV7-2,CASRSGRINTGELFF,TGTGCCAGCAGGAGCGGGAGAATTAACACCGGGGAGCTGTTTTTT
.,TRBJ2-7,once,TRBV7-9,CASSLKGDPYEQYF,TGTGCCAGCAGCTTAAAGGGGGACCCCTACGAGCAGTACTTC
.,TRBJ2-4,.,TRBV7-9,CASSFTPGGDIQYF,TGTGCCAGCAGCTTTACTCCCGGGGGAGACATTCAGTACTTC
.,TRBJ2-1,.,TRBV5-1,CASSLERGDEQFF,TGCGCCAGCAGCTTGGAGCGTGGCGATGAGCAGTTCTTC
.,TRBJ1-4,.,TRBV10-3,CAISAGTNEKLFF,TGTGCCATCAGTGCAGGGACTAATGAAAAACTGTTTTTT
TRBD1,TRBJ2-1,.,TRBV28,CASSGGTGGYNEQFF,TGTGCCAGCAGTGGCGGGACAGGGGGCTACAATGAGCAGTTCTTC
TRBD1,TRBJ2-7,.,TRBV27,CASSSGQGVYEQYF,TGTGCCAGCAGTTCGGGACAGGGGGTCTACGAGCAGTACTTC
TRBD2,TRBJ2-5,.,TRBV9,CASSVSGSGAQETQYF,TGTGCCAGCAGCGTTAGCGGGAGCGGGGCGCAAGAGACCCAGTACTTC